This record looks at one T cell receptor beta chain sequence and its context. Other DNA sequences from this sample encode an identical CDR3 as well. The data derive from a study of control samples from healthy donors and cancer patients. This CDR3 has 13 amino acids. Germline values: CDR1 SQVTM, CDR2 ANQGSEA. V shed 5 bases and J 5 bases; nucleotides not matched to a gene: 5. Sequenced by immunoSEQ multiplex PCR; TCRdb stores in-frame clones only, minus some. Seen here are 400,000 to 450,000 clones, 75% to 95% observed once, and the top ten hold 5.5% to 7.5%. The source is a middle-aged man with head and neck cancer. The chain links TRBV29-1 to TRBJ2-2, with 7 bases matching TRBD1. Sequenced input: PBMCs. Here the CDR3 DNA reads TGCAGCGTTCGGACAGGTGGGACCGGGGAGCTGTTTTTT. Translated, it gives CSVRTGGTGELFF.